This T cell receptor beta chain was sequenced during a study of blood T cell repertoires in COVID-19. Study summary: There were acute and convalescent COVID-19 samples, and they came from the United States, Italy and Spain. PBMCs, B-cell-depleted T cells, or T cells provided the cDNA or gDNA that made up the material.

In the original processing: Estimation of nucleated cell counts was performed using reference gene primer amplification. The assay was immunoSEQ multiplex PCR, and TCRdb's table has in-frame clones only and misses some. V, J and clone size reflect that table, while D and trimming were determined from the DNA. This table has 130,000 or so clones, about 86% appearing once. Trimming took off 5 bases at V and 3 bases at J, with 10 bases between the two ends. Per germline, CDR1 LNHDA and CDR2 SQIVND (reference sequence). This CDR3 has 13 residues. The sequence was obtained from a woman aged 45-65 years with acute or convalescent COVID-19. Source material: peripheral blood. V gene TRBV19 combines with J gene TRBJ1-1; weak D call: TRBD1 (6 bases). In nucleotides, the CDR3 is TGTGCCAGTAGTGAACAGGGTGACACTGAAGCTTTCTTT. The encoded protein is CASSEQGDTEAFF. The full variable domain, rest sourced from reference TRBV19 and TRBJ1-1, is DGGITQSPKYLFRKEGQNVTLSCEQNLNHDAMYWYRQDPGQGLRLIYYSQIVNDFQKGDIAEGYSVSREKKESFPLTVTSAQKNPTAFYLCASSEQGDTEAFFGQGTRLTVV.